This T cell receptor (beta chain) was profiled in a study of Graves' ophthalmopathy and Graves' hyperthyroidism. Many counts were recorded for this clonotype. Transcripts of RNA were the source for amplifying TCR beta CDR3 regions. After a first-round RT-PCR with HTBI primers, a second-round multiplex PCR was run. MiXCR, applied by TCRdb to the multiplex PCR reads, yields one record per CDR3 protein. The table includes about 700,000 distinct CDR3 sequences, 40% detected once. V lost 4 bases and J lost 8, with 18 bases in between. Per germline, CDR1 SGHRS and CDR2 YFSETQ. The CDR3 runs to 14 residues. Presentation of ophthalmopathy in the donors involved moderate-to-severe activity, CAS ≥3, NOSPECS ≥4 and a duration under 3 months.

This receptor was identified in an adult man with Graves' ophthalmopathy. This rearrangement joins TRBV5-1 to TRBJ1-1; maybe TRBD1 (6 bases). The sequencing sample was made of peripheral blood. In DNA form, the CDR3 reads TGCGCCAGCAGCCGGGAACCCGGGGGCGACGAAGCTTTCTTT. Amino acids: CASSREPGGDEAFF.